This entry lists 29 T cell receptor beta chains sequenced from one sample in a study of graft-versus-host responses after intestinal transplantation. Generated by immunoSEQ multiplex PCR, the TCRdb table keeps only in-frame clones and is missing some. The table includes about 92,000 clones, under 95% detected once. What these receptors recognize is not known. The source was unstimulated CD8+ T cells sorted from spleen or lymph node cells, collected before intestinal transplant. The receptor set was obtained from a human donor who received an intestinal transplant.

The chain is built from TRBV7-9 and TRBJ1-1, with D unresolved. The V gene's germline CDR1 is SEHNR and CDR2 FQNEAQ (reference sequence). V dropped 5 bases and J dropped 4 bases, with 5 bases sitting between them. The CDR3 sequence is 11 residues long. The CDR3 protein is CASSVTTEAFF. CDR3 DNA: TGTGCCAGCAGCGTGACCACTGAAGCTTTCTTT.

This chain joins TRBV23-1 and TRBJ2-7; D is undetermined. TRBV23-1 is filed as an ORF, its function uncertain. Between the trimmed V and J ends, which lost 1 base and 3 bases, there was a span of 10 bases. The CDR3 length is 14 residues. CDR3 protein: CASSQCAGYYEQYF. CDR3 DNA sequence: TGCGCCAGCAGTCAATGTGCAGGCTACTACGAGCAGTACTTC.

The chain couples TRBV10-1 to TRBJ2-7, with D uncertain. Trimming took 6 bases from V and 2 from J, leaving 14 bases between them. The CDR3 consists of 14 residues. Germline loops: CDR1 WNHNN, CDR2 SYGVQD (reference sequence). CDR3 bases: TGCGCCAGCAGCCCTGATTCCGCAACCTACGAGCAGTACTTC. This gives the protein CASSPDSATYEQYF.

The chain joins TRBV27 to TRBJ1-2, with 9 bases aligning to TRBD1. CDR3 length: 14 amino acids. Germline assignment: CDR1 MNHEY and CDR2 SMNVEV (reference sequence). V lost 5 bases and J lost 6; bases outside the gene matches: 7. CDR3 sequence (DNA): TGTGCCAGCAGTGATGGGACAGGGTTTAATGGCTACACCTTC. This sequence encodes CASSDGTGFNGYTF.

The rearrangement links TRBV9 to TRBJ2-5, with D unclear. The germline V gene encodes CDR1 SGDLS and CDR2 YYNGEE. The CDR3 is 15 residues long. V lost 4 bases and J lost 5, with 18 bases in between. DNA of the CDR3: TGTGCCAGCAGCCTTCATTCGCTTAGTAGTGAGACCCAGTACTTC. Its protein is CASSLHSLSSETQYF.

This clone has just one count. V is TRBV6-5 and J is TRBJ1-6; D call uncertain. The length of the CDR3 is 15 residues. Germline-derived CDR1 and CDR2 are MNHEY and SVGAGI. Trimming removed 0 bases at V and 13 bases at J, with 16 bases between. The CDR3 DNA follows: TGTGCCAGCAGTTACTCGAAGGTCGAGAATTTCCCCCTCCACTTT. This encodes CASSYSKVENFPLHF.

V is TRBV14 and J is TRBJ2-3; the D is unclear. Germline-derived CDR1 and CDR2 are SGHDN and FVKESK. The CDR3 is 15 amino acids. Deletions cut 1 base from V and 3 bases from J, with 11 bases between. The CDR3 loop reads CASSQVADGTDTQYF. CDR3 bases: TGTGCCAGCAGCCAAGTTGCGGACGGGACAGATACGCAGTATTTT.

The V call is TRBV2, the J call TRBJ1-4; D may be TRBD1 (6 bases). Germline CDR1 SNHLY, CDR2 FYNNEI. The CDR3 has 14 amino acids. Between the trimmed V and J ends, which lost 1 base and 6 bases, there was a span of 9 bases. CDR3 residues: CASSEGTVDEKLFF. The CDR3 coding sequence is TGTGCCAGCAGTGAAGGGACAGTTGATGAAAAACTGTTTTTT.

The chain combines TRBV5-1 with TRBJ2-7; 7 bases line up with TRBD1. Unmatched junction bases numbered 7, after V lost 4 bases and J lost 0 bases. The germline V gene has CDR1 SGHRS and CDR2 YFSETQ. The CDR3 is made up of 15 amino acids. CDR3 amino acids: CASSQGEQVSYEQYF. The CDR3 nucleotides are TGCGCCAGCAGCCAGGGGGAACAGGTCTCCTACGAGCAGTACTTC.

J is TRBJ2-1 and V is TRBV19; 12 bases are a match to TRBD2. The CDR3 length is 16 residues. V was pared by 2 bases and J by 7 bases, with 6 bases of the junction left unmatched. Germline CDR1 LNHDA, CDR2 SQIVND (reference sequence). The CDR3 DNA reads TGTGCCAGTAGTATATGGCTAGCGGGAGGGCCAAATGAGCAGTTCTTC. Amino acids: CASSIWLAGGPNEQFF.

The chain couples TRBV27 to TRBJ2-1; TRBD2 matches at 10 bases. Germline V gene lookup returns CDR1 MNHEY and CDR2 SMNVEV (reference sequence). The junction had 27 bases not matched to a gene; V was cut back by 7 bases and J by 3 bases. This CDR3 has 22 amino acids. The CDR3 DNA follows: TGTGCCAGCACCCAGGACGGAAAAAAGGGGCTAGCGGGAGACGAGGACTACAATGAGCAGTTCTTC. Translation gives CASTQDGKKGLAGDEDYNEQFF.

The chain recombines TRBV5-4 with TRBJ2-7; 9 positions agree with TRBD1. The ends lost 0 bases at V and 4 bases at J; junction bases unmatched: 5. Germline values: CDR1 SGHNT, CDR2 YYREEE (reference sequence). The length of the CDR3 is 15 residues. The CDR3 sequence: CASSLGAGTGYEQYF. DNA of the CDR3: TGTGCCAGCAGCTTGGGGGCCGGGACAGGGTACGAGCAGTACTTC.

CDR3 bases: TGCGCCAGCAGCGAACTGCCGTCCTACGAGCAGTACTTC. Residues: CASSELPSYEQYF. The chain employs TRBV4-1 and TRBJ2-7; D remains ambiguous. CDR3 length: 13 residues. Trimming removed 5 bases from V and 1 base from J, with 9 bases in between. From germline, CDR1 is MGHRA and CDR2 YSYEKL.

CDR3 bases: TGTGCCAGCCTCGGACAGGGAAACAATGAGCAGTTCTTC. Translating gives CASLGQGNNEQFF. The chain joins TRBV28 to TRBJ2-1; 8 bases agree with TRBD1. Germline loops: CDR1 MDHEN, CDR2 SYDVKM. V trimming: 8 bases; J trimming: 5 bases; junction bases outside the gene matches: 5. The CDR3 covers 13 residues.

Remarks on this clone: This sample also contains other DNA sequences that code for the same CDR3. CDR3 nucleotide sequence: TGTGCCAGCAGTTACTCGAGTCCCTACAATGAGCAGTTCTTC. Residues: CASSYSSPYNEQFF. V and J are TRBV6-5 and TRBJ2-1; D gene ambiguous. The length of the CDR3 is 14 residues. The germline CDR1 and CDR2 sequences are MNHEY and SVGAGI. The V end lost 0 bases, the J end lost 2 bases, and 5 bases lay between the germline ends.

The V gene is TRBV11-2, the J gene TRBJ2-1; the match to TRBD2 covers 14 bases. CDR1 and CDR2 (germline): SGHAT, FQNNGV. V gave up 5 bases and J gave up 9 bases; unmatched junction bases: 6. This CDR3 region has 15 residues. CDR3 sequence reads: CASSEGLAGVTEQFF. CDR3 sequence (DNA): TGTGCCAGCAGCGAGGGACTAGCGGGAGTGACTGAGCAGTTCTTC. Complete variable domain (other parts from reference TRBV11-2 and TRBJ2-1): EAGVAQSPRYKIIEKRQSVAFWCNPISGHATLYWYQQILGQGPKLLIQFQNNGVVDDSQLPKDRFSAERLKGVDSTLKIQPAKLEDSAVYLCASSEGLAGVTEQFFGPGTRLTVL.

A single count supports this clone. The gene calls are TRBV4-1 and TRBJ2-1, with TRBD2 matching 11 bases. J gave up 5 bases and V 0 bases, and 9 bases lay outside the gene matches. The V gene's germline CDR1 is MGHRA and CDR2 YSYEKL. This CDR3 has 18 amino acids. The chain's CDR3 is CASSQDLRGTSGHNEQFF. The CDR3 DNA reads as TGCGCCAGCAGCCAAGATCTAAGGGGGACTAGCGGACACAATGAGCAGTTCTTC.

This rearrangement joins TRBV27 to TRBJ2-5, with 10 bases identical to TRBD1. Per the germline V gene, CDR1 is MNHEY and CDR2 is SMNVEV (reference sequence). Germline trimming cut 2 bases from V and 4 bases from J; bases unmatched to any gene: 7. The CDR3 contains 16 residues. The CDR3 DNA is TGTGCCAGCAGTTTAAATCCGACAGGGGGCAGAGAGACCCAGTACTTC. Amino acids: CASSLNPTGGRETQYF.

Only one count was recorded for this clone. V and J are TRBV6-5 and TRBJ2-1; 7 nucleotides align to TRBD1. With V trimmed by 2 bases and J by 8 bases, 9 bases remained unmatched. CDR3 length: 15 amino acids. Germline V gene sequence: CDR1 MNHEY, CDR2 SVGAGI. As DNA, the CDR3 is TGTGCCAGCAGTTACCCGGGACAGAGGTCCTATGAGCAGTTCTTC. Amino acids: CASSYPGQRSYEQFF.

J is TRBJ2-2 and V is TRBV13; 13 positions match TRBD2. After removal of 5 bases from V and 7 bases from J, the junction contained 7 bases not matched to a gene. This CDR3 spans 16 amino acids. In germline, CDR1 is PRHDT, CDR2 FYEKMQ (reference sequence). CDR3 protein: CASSGTSGGEIGELFF. The DNA for the CDR3 is TGTGCCAGCAGCGGAACTAGCGGGGGGGAGATCGGGGAGCTGTTTTTT.

V is TRBV4-1 and J is TRBJ1-2, with D possibly being TRBD1 (6 bases). The CDR3 length is 12 residues. Germline V gene sequence: CDR1 MGHRA, CDR2 YSYEKL. V lost 3 bases to trimming and J lost 9 bases, with 11 bases between them. CDR3 in amino acids: CASSQGTWSYTF. CDR3 DNA: TGCGCCAGCAGCCAGGGGACATGGAGCTACACCTTC.

CDR3 DNA sequence: TGTGCCAGCAGCGCCCGCGGGGGGGCTGGAACAGATACGCAGTATTTT. This encodes CASSARGGAGTDTQYF. The chain joins TRBV9 to TRBJ2-3; 9 bases are shared with TRBD2. CDR3 size: 16 residues. After removal of 3 bases from V and 3 bases from J, the junction contained 8 bases not matched to a gene. In germline, CDR1 is SGDLS, CDR2 YYNGEE.

The chain uses TRBV2 and TRBJ1-2; 7 bases align to TRBD1. The germline CDR1 and CDR2 sequences are SNHLY and FYNNEI. This CDR3 has 13 residues. After removal of 4 bases from V and 2 bases from J, the junction contained 1 base not matched to a gene. CDR3 residues: CASSADRNYGYTF. In DNA, the CDR3 is TGTGCCAGCAGTGCGGACAGGAACTATGGCTACACCTTC. Together with reference TRBV2 and TRBJ1-2, the CDR3 gives the full variable domain: EPEVTQTPSHQVTQMGQEVILRCVPISNHLYFYWYRQILGQKVEFLVSFYNNEISEKSEIFDDQFSVERPDGSNFTLKIRSTKLEDSAMYFCASSADRNYGYTFGSGTRLTVV.

The CDR3 nucleotides read TGTGCCAGCAGTTACTTTAGTCAGGAAAAACTGTTTTTT. Protein product: CASSYFSQEKLFF. The chain uses TRBV6-5 and TRBJ1-4; D is unclear. The V gene's germline CDR1 is MNHEY and CDR2 SVGAGI. The V end lost 1 base, the J end lost 8 bases, and 8 bases lay between the germline ends. This CDR3 contains 13 residues.

This chain connects TRBV5-6 to TRBJ1-6; D not resolved. Germline lookup yields CDR1 SGHDT and CDR2 YYEEEE. The CDR3 length is 14 residues. V lost 4 bases to trimming and J lost 10 bases, with 15 bases between them. The CDR3 spells CASSLRDRGSPLHF. The CDR3 DNA is TGTGCCAGCAGCCTAAGGGATCGGGGATCACCCCTCCACTTT.

The chain employs TRBV2 and TRBJ2-4; D might be TRBD2 (6 bases). Germline V gene data show CDR1 as SNHLY and CDR2 as FYNNEI. The CDR3 is 15 residues long. The V and J ends lost 6 bases and 0 bases respectively, with 12 bases between them. DNA for the CDR3: TGTGCCAGCAGGGGACTGGGGTTAGCCAAAAACATTCAGTACTTC. Translating gives CASRGLGLAKNIQYF.

This clone was observed once. This chain joins TRBV11-2 and TRBJ1-4; 9 nucleotides align to TRBD1. The V gene end was trimmed by 6 bases and the J gene end by 11 bases; junction bases not matched to a gene: 4. The CDR3 runs to 12 residues. In germline, CDR1 is SGHAT, CDR2 FQNNGV. The CDR3 bases are TGTGCCAGCAGTACCGGACAGGGGAAACTGTTTTTT. Encoded protein: CASSTGQGKLFF.

This chain connects TRBV28 to TRBJ2-7; 11 bases agree with TRBD2. The CDR3 has 15 amino acids. The junction had 7 bases not matched to a gene; V was cut back by 5 bases and J by 4 bases. The germline CDR1 and CDR2 sequences are MDHEN and SYDVKM. The CDR3: CASSGGTSGKYEQYF. CDR3 in DNA: TGTGCCAGCAGTGGGGGGACTAGCGGAAAGTACGAGCAGTACTTC.

This clone appeared a single time. The V and J genes are TRBV6-1 and TRBJ2-7; D is unclear. The CDR3 has 13 amino acids. Trimming took off 1 base at V and 3 bases at J, with 7 bases between the two ends. CDR1 and CDR2 (germline): MNHNS, SASEGT. In DNA, the CDR3 is TGTGCCAGCAGTGAAGGAGAGGACTACGAGCAGTACTTC. Residues: CASSEGEDYEQYF.